The 24 T cell receptor beta chains in this list originate from one sample, sequenced in a study of cytomegalovirus exposure and HLA in healthy donors (dated by TCRdb to about 2017). Receptor amplification or capture employed the immunoSEQ multiplex PCR assay. For the multiplex PCR, a mixture combining 60 forward primers for TCR Vbeta segments and 13 reverse primers for TCR Jbeta segments was used. The table comes from immuneACCESS by way of TCRdb, which keeps in-frame sequences with V and J called. Part of the clones is missing from these tables; in studies checked, under half for an unresolved V gene and the rest for unknown reasons. The sample's records list around 74,000 clones. Of the sample, about 4.6% falls within the top ten clones. Sample: PBMCs. These receptors were collected from a man aged 30 to 39 in good health and CMV-seronegative.

Comment on this clone: The sample contains more than one DNA sequence encoding this CDR3. The rearrangement joins TRBV9 to TRBJ2-7, with 10 bases lining up with TRBD2. Germline V gene sequence: CDR1 SGDLS, CDR2 YYNGEE. This CDR3 is built from 15 residues. V lost 0 bases and J lost 4; bases outside the gene matches: 4. The DNA for the CDR3 is TGTGCCAGCAGCGTAGGGCTAGCGGGAGCTTACGAGCAGTACTTC. Translation: CASSVGLAGAYEQYF.

The V call is TRBV5-6, the J call TRBJ1-3; the D is unclear. Trimming stripped 0 bases from V and 4 bases from J, with 8 bases between. This CDR3 has 14 amino acids. The germline CDR1 and CDR2 sequences are SGHDT and YYEEEE. This CDR3 is CASSLGGYGNTIYF. For the CDR3, the DNA is TGTGCCAGCAGCTTGGGCGGATACGGAAACACCATATATTTT.

The CDR3 nucleotides read TGTGCCAGCAGTGAAAGGACAGGGGACCCCTACGAGCAGTACTTC. Translation: CASSERTGDPYEQYF. This chain joins TRBV2 and TRBJ2-7, with TRBD1 matching over 9 bases. J gave up 2 bases and V 2 bases, and 4 bases lay outside the gene matches. Germline V gives CDR1 SNHLY, CDR2 FYNNEI. The CDR3 length is 15 residues.

The J gene is TRBJ2-3, the V gene TRBV7-2; tentatively, D is TRBD2 (5 bases). Germline V gives CDR1 SGHTA, CDR2 FQGNSA. With 5 bases removed from V and 2 bases from J, the gap between germline ends came to 14 bases. This CDR3 contains 15 residues. CDR3 residues: CASSPWAGDTDTQYF. The CDR3 DNA reads TGTGCCAGCAGCCCCTGGGCCGGGGACACAGATACGCAGTATTTT. The entire variable domain, with the rest obtained from reference TRBV7-2 and TRBJ2-3, is as follows: GAGVSQSPSNKVTEKGKDVELRCDPISGHTALYWYRQSLGQGLEFLIYFQGNSAPDKSGLPSDRFSAERTGGSVSTLTIQRTQQEDSAVYLCASSPWAGDTDTQYFGPGTRLTVL.

The chain combines TRBV10-1 with TRBJ2-2; 8 bases fit TRBD2. Per the germline V gene, CDR1 is WNHNN and CDR2 is SYGVQD (reference sequence). Germline trimming cut 1 base from V and 6 bases from J; bases unmatched to any gene: 4. This CDR3 comprises 15 residues. Here the CDR3 reads CASSEWVAGPGELFF. Written as DNA, the CDR3 is TGCGCCAGCAGTGAGTGGGTAGCGGGGCCCGGGGAGCTGTTTTTT.

The chain has TRBV4-2 and TRBJ1-1; D is unclear. The V gene lost 1 base and the J gene lost 5 bases, with 11 bases spanning the gap. Per the germline V gene, CDR1 is LGHNA and CDR2 is YNFKEQ. The CDR3 runs to 14 residues. CDR3 nucleotide sequence: TGTGCCAGCAGCCAAGTCTGGGGAGGGACTGAAGCTTTCTTT. Translation gives CASSQVWGGTEAFF.

The genes are TRBV19 and TRBJ1-2; no clear D gene. The V gene lost 1 base and the J gene lost 2 bases, with 11 bases spanning the gap. The CDR3 covers 15 residues. The V gene's germline CDR1 is LNHDA and CDR2 SQIVND (reference sequence). CDR3 nucleotide sequence: TGTGCCAGTAGTATAGGAGGGTTGGAAAACTATGGCTACACCTTC. Protein sequence: CASSIGGLENYGYTF.

V and J are TRBV4-3 and TRBJ2-7; tentatively, D is TRBD2 (6 bases). V was clipped by 1 base and J by 6 bases, with 13 bases between them. This CDR3 has 14 residues. CDR1 LGHNA and CDR2 YSLEER come from the germline V gene. CDR3 in amino acids: CASSQAEGVGEQYF. The CDR3 coding sequence is TGCGCCAGCAGCCAAGCGGAGGGTGTGGGCGAGCAGTACTTC.

This rearrangement joins TRBV10-3 to TRBJ1-4; 9 bases line up with TRBD1. Germline loops: CDR1 ENHRY, CDR2 SYGVKD. Unmatched junction bases numbered 10, after V lost 10 bases and J lost 7 bases. The CDR3 runs 14 residues. The CDR3 DNA is TGTGCCACCTCGCCAGGGACAGGGACTGAAAAACTGTTTTTT. It is translated as CATSPGTGTEKLFF.

The chain joins TRBV5-4 to TRBJ1-1; the D gene is possibly TRBD1 (5 bases). Trimming took 5 bases from V and 2 from J, leaving 13 bases between them. The V gene's germline CDR1 is SGHNT and CDR2 YYREEE (reference sequence). The CDR3 is 14 residues long. The CDR3 nucleotides read TGTGCCAGCAGATATGCTGACAGTAACACTGAAGCTTTCTTT. This gives the protein CASRYADSNTEAFF. The full variable domain, rest sourced from reference TRBV5-4 and TRBJ1-1, is ETGVTQSPTHLIKTRGQQVTLRCSSQSGHNTVSWYQQALGQGPQFIFQYYREEENGRGNFPPRFSGLQFPNYSSELNVNALELDDSALYLCASRYADSNTEAFFGQGTRLTVV.

The chain links TRBV9 to TRBJ1-2, with unresolved D. There are 15 residues in the CDR3. V was trimmed by 4 bases and J by 8 bases, leaving 21 bases between them. CDR1 and CDR2 (germline): SGDLS, YYNGEE. The CDR3 is CASSSLAEALAGYTF. The CDR3 nucleotides are TGTGCCAGCAGCTCCCTCGCGGAAGCCCTAGCGGGCTACACCTTC.

About this clone itself: The sample holds other DNA sequences that translate to the same CDR3. V usage is TRBV7-9 and J usage is TRBJ2-7; no firm D call. V lost 5 bases and J 3 bases, leaving 5 bases between the germline ends. CDR1 is SEHNR and CDR2 is FQNEAQ in the germline V gene (reference sequence). This CDR3 has 11 residues. CDR3: CASSLNYEQYF. The CDR3 nucleotides are TGTGCCAGCAGCCTTAACTACGAGCAGTACTTC.

This sequence joins TRBV27 and TRBJ2-3, with a possible D match to TRBD2 (6 bases). The CDR3 consists of 12 residues. The germline V gene encodes CDR1 MNHEY and CDR2 SMNVEV (reference sequence). The V end lost 5 bases, the J end lost 4 bases, and 7 bases lay between the germline ends. Here the CDR3 DNA reads TGTGCCAGCAGTCGGGGGTCAGATACGCAGTATTTT. Protein product: CASSRGSDTQYF.

This chain uses TRBV5-6 with TRBJ2-2, with a weak D call TRBD2 (6 bases). This CDR3 contains 14 residues. Germline values: CDR1 SGHDT, CDR2 YYEEEE. Deletions cut 0 bases from V and 5 bases from J, with 8 bases between. CDR3 coding DNA: TGTGCCAGCAGCTTGGCTGGGGGGACCGGGGAGCTGTTTTTT. It encodes CASSLAGGTGELFF.

The chain carries TRBV2 and TRBJ2-7, with 7 nucleotides matching TRBD1. This CDR3 contains 17 residues. V was pared by 1 base and J by 2 bases, with 11 bases of the junction left unmatched. Germline lookup yields CDR1 SNHLY and CDR2 FYNNEI. The CDR3 DNA reads as TGTGCCAGCAGTGAAGGGGGAGACAGGGATAACGCCTACGAGCAGTACTTC. This translates into CASSEGGDRDNAYEQYF.

This chain uses TRBV10-3 with TRBJ1-1, with D unresolved. The ends were cut back, 6 bases at V and 4 bases at J, with 9 bases in the middle. The germline CDR1 and CDR2 sequences are ENHRY and SYGVKD. There are 12 residues in the CDR3. CDR3 sequence: CAIRAEFTEAFF. CDR3 nucleotides: TGTGCCATCAGGGCCGAATTCACTGAAGCTTTCTTT.

This chain uses TRBV4-1 with TRBJ1-4, with a tentative D call TRBD1 (6 bases). This CDR3 has 16 amino acids. The V gene's germline CDR1 is MGHRA and CDR2 YSYEKL. The ends were cut back, 5 bases at V and 0 bases at J, with 13 bases in the middle. The CDR3 nucleotides read TGCGCCAGCAGCTACCAGGGGCTTGCAACTAATGAAAAACTGTTTTTT. This gives the protein CASSYQGLATNEKLFF.

This chain connects TRBV18 to TRBJ2-7; TRBD1 matches at 9 bases. Germline trimming cut 2 bases from V and 2 bases from J; bases unmatched to any gene: 4. There are 15 residues in the CDR3. Germline CDR1 KGHSH, CDR2 LQKENI. Here the CDR3 DNA reads TGTGCCAGCTCACCAGGGACAGGGCTCGCCTACGAGCAGTACTTC. Translating it yields CASSPGTGLAYEQYF. The variable domain in full, completed from reference TRBV18 and TRBJ2-7, reads NAGVMQNPRHLVRRRGQEARLRCSPMKGHSHVYWYRQLPEEGLKFMVYLQKENIIDESGMPKERFSAEFPKEGPSILRIQQVVRGDSAAYFCASSPGTGLAYEQYFGPGTRLTVT.

The CDR3 nucleotides are TGTGCCAGCAGTTTCCAGGGGATCTGGAACGAGCAGTACTTC. The encoded protein is CASSFQGIWNEQYF. The chain uses TRBV28 and TRBJ2-7; D perhaps matches TRBD1 (6 bases). CDR1 and CDR2 from the germline V gene are MDHEN and SYDVKM. CDR3 length: 14 amino acids. Trimming stripped 3 bases from V and 5 bases from J, with 14 bases between.

V and J are TRBV29-1 and TRBJ1-1; 8 positions agree with TRBD1. The CDR3 is 11 residues long. Germline V CDR1 and CDR2: SQVTM, ANQGSEA. Losses at the gene ends were 7 bases for V and 5 bases for J; bases not matched to a gene: 3. The CDR3 region has the DNA TGCAGCGGACAGGGGAGGACTGAAGCTTTCTTT. Translated: CSGQGRTEAFF.

The rearrangement uses TRBV27 and TRBJ2-1, with TRBD2 matching over 7 bases. V was clipped by 5 bases and J by 4 bases; unmatched bases: 5. The CDR3 loop spans 14 amino acids. The germline gives CDR1 MNHEY, CDR2 SMNVEV (reference sequence). The CDR3 bases are TGTGCCAGCAGTCCCCGGGACTATTACAATGAGCAGTTCTTC. Translating it yields CASSPRDYYNEQFF.

This chain uses TRBV9 with TRBJ1-2, with D perhaps TRBD1 (6 bases). V lost 4 bases, J lost 7 bases, and 14 bases lay in between. This CDR3 region has 13 residues. CDR1 and CDR2 (germline): SGDLS, YYNGEE. The CDR3 DNA is TGTGCCAGCAGCAACAGGGTAGGCTTTGGCTACACCTTC. It yields the protein CASSNRVGFGYTF. The full variable domain, rest sourced from reference TRBV9 and TRBJ1-2, is DSGVTQTPKHLITATGQRVTLRCSPRSGDLSVYWYQQSLDQGLQFLIQYYNGEERAKGNILERFSAQQFPDLHSELNLSSLELGDSALYFCASSNRVGFGYTFGSGTRLTVV.

The chain is built from TRBV11-1 and TRBJ2-7, with 8 bases identical to TRBD1. The J segment lost 0 bases and the V segment lost 5 bases, leaving 3 bases of the junction unmatched. This CDR3 spans 14 amino acids. The germline gives CDR1 SGHAT, CDR2 FQDESV (reference sequence). The CDR3 loop is CASSLTGGSYEQYF. CDR3 bases: TGTGCCAGCAGCCTTACAGGGGGCTCCTACGAGCAGTACTTC.

V usage is TRBV2 and J usage is TRBJ2-7; D is possibly TRBD2 (6 bases). Germline CDR1 and CDR2: SNHLY and FYNNEI. Trimming shortened V by 7 bases and J by 4 bases, and 17 bases separated the two germline ends. This CDR3 spans 14 amino acids. The CDR3 reads CASTDGGMVYEQYF. As DNA, the CDR3 is TGTGCCAGCACCGATGGGGGGATGGTATACGAGCAGTACTTC.